What follows is one T cell receptor beta chain and its context. What it binds is unknown. The PCR contained 60 Vbeta and 13 Jbeta primers. This table comes from immunoSEQ multiplex PCR, and its TCRdb copy is limited to in-frame clones, with some not included. The table has fewer than 150,000 clones, 79% seen once. Looked up from germline, CDR1 is SGHAT and CDR2 is FQNNGV. The CDR3 has 13 residues. The V segment lost 10 bases and the J segment 4 bases; nucleotides outside the gene matches: 9. This sample is drawn from a study of cytomegalovirus exposure and HLA in healthy donors. Study context: Out of roughly 200 million T cells, an earlier analysis found some 110 million unique TCR beta sequences in total. Study-wide results and caveats: Some V segments (TRBV6-2 and TRBV6-3 among them) were excluded as indistinguishable. For most subjects, TCR beta sequences were reported to predict HLA-A and HLA-B alleles with accuracy.

Sequenced sample: PBMCs. The genes are TRBV11-2 and TRBJ1-2; 7 bases are a match to TRBD1. This receptor was taken from a man aged 40-49 years in good health and CMV-seropositive. Here the CDR3 DNA reads TGTGCCACCCGACAGGGTGTGAGCTATGGCTACACCTTC. Translated, it gives CATRQGVSYGYTF.